This TCR beta chain appears in the sequencing data of a study of blood T cells in healthy people across ages. Regarding the study as a whole: Age brought a roughly linear fall in TCR beta diversity measured per million T cells. Relative to aged donors, long-lived donors carried more naive CD4+ cells and displayed higher diversity.

This CDR3 region has 14 residues. Germline V lookup: CDR1 KGHDR, CDR2 SFDVKD. V lost 3 bases to trimming and J lost 5 bases; unmatched junction nucleotides: 2. This clonotype appeared a single time. The target antigen is unknown. A J-beta primer mix and a sample-barcoded 5' primer were used in a second PCR of about 7 to 12 cycles. TCRdb passed the 5' RACE reads through MiXCR, listing each CDR3 protein once. Of some 860,000 distinct CDR3 sequences listed, about 61% were seen once; the top ten hold around a quarter. Sequencing was done on a sample of blood. The source is a middle-aged man in good health. The V and J genes are TRBV24-1 and TRBJ1-2; 10 nucleotides agree with TRBD1. CDR3 DNA: TGTGCCACCAGTGATGGGGACAGGGGTTATGGCTACACCTTC. It yields the protein CATSDGDRGYGYTF.